The subject of this entry is one T cell receptor beta chain. The antigen is unknown. The CDR3 contains 13 residues. Per germline, CDR1 SGDLS and CDR2 YYNGEE. The V gene lost 5 bases and the J gene lost 2 bases, with 10 bases spanning the gap. The data stem from a study of OX40 agonist ivuxolimab in advanced cancers. Across the whole study: Around 40% of patients had received prior checkpoint inhibitor therapy. General study results and limits: Some patients who did not respond also had low normalized T-cell clonal expansion. No determination was made of the antigen specificity of the expanded peripheral T cells. The mean number of expanded clones was higher in CD8+ T cells than in CD4+.

TCRdb keeps only in-frame clones here, not all; method: immunoSEQ multiplex PCR. The sample has under 70,000 clones, more than 90% seen once. The TCR comes from an adult with an advanced solid tumor such as melanoma, head and neck, liver or kidney cancer. Sequenced here: CD4+ or CD8+ T cells sorted from blood, sampled in a trial of the OX40 agonist ivuxolimab. The chain recombines TRBV9 with TRBJ1-2; D perhaps matches TRBD1 (6 bases). CDR3 region: CASRDGQNYGYTF. CDR3 nucleotides: TGTGCCAGCAGGGATGGACAGAACTATGGCTACACCTTC.